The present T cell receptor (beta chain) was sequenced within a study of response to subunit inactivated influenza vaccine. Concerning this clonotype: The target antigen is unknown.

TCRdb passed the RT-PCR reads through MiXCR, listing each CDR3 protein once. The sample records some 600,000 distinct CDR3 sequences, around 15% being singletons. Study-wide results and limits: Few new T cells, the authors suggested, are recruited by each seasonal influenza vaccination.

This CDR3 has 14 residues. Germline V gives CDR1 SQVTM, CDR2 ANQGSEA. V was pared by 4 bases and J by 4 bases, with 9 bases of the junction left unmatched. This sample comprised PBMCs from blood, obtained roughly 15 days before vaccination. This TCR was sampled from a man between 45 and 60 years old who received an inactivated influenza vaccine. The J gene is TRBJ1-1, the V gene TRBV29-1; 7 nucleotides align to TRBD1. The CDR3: CSVVSVQGGTEAFF. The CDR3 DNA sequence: TGCAGCGTTGTGAGTGTGCAGGGGGGCACTGAAGCTTTCTTT. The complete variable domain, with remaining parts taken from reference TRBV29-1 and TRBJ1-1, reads SAVISQKPSRDICQRGTSLTIQCQVDSQVTMMFWYRQQPGQSLTLIATANQGSEATYESGFVIDKFPISRPNLTFSTLTVSNMSPEDSSIYLCSVVSVQGGTEAFFGQGTRLTVV.